This T cell receptor (beta chain) was identified during a study of cytomegalovirus exposure and HLA in healthy donors. Points from the study as a whole: One variant, a missense change in DCLRE1C, was linked in a later analysis to TCR beta V- and J-gene trimming.

13 Jbeta primers and 60 Vbeta primers were used for the PCR. The protocol was immunoSEQ multiplex PCR, while the TCRdb copy is restricted to in-frame clones and leaves out a portion. The table has 85,000 to 95,000 clones, around three quarters seen once. As to this clone: Its antigen remains unknown.

Germline lookup yields CDR1 MDHEN and CDR2 SYDVKM. The CDR3 runs 14 residues. Trimming removed 3 bases from V and 7 bases from J, with 14 bases in between. The clonotype was recovered from a man aged 25 to 40 in good health and CMV-seropositive. The J gene is TRBJ2-3, the V gene TRBV28; D uncertain. The sample comprised PBMCs. The CDR3 nucleotides read TGTGCCAGCAGTTTTCCTAGGTTTGAGAATACGCAGTATTTT. Amino acid sequence: CASSFPRFENTQYF.